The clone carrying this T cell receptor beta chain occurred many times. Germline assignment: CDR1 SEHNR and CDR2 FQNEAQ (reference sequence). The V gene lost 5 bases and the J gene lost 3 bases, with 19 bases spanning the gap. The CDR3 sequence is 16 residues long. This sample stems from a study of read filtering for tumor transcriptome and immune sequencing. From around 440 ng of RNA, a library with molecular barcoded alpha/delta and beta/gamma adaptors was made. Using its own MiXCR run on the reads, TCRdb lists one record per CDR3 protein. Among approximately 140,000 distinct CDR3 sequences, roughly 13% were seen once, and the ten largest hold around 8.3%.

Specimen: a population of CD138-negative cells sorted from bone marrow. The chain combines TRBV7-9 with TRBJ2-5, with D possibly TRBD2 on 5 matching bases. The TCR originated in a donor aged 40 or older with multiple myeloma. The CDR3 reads CASSVPGGRIKETQYF. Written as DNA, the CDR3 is TGTGCCAGCAGCGTCCCTGGAGGCAGGATTAAAGAGACCCAGTACTTC.